This entry lists 19 T cell receptor beta chains sequenced from one sample in a study of regulatory T cells in long-lasting Graves disease. Documented time point: persistent/refractory GD, antithyroid drugs over 5 years with positive TRAb. RNA extracted from PBMCs served as the sequencing template. Building the TCR beta libraries relied on iRepertoire HTBI primers, and CDR3 regions underwent Arm-PCR. TCRdb re-analysed the multiplex PCR reads in MiXCR, keeping a single row per CDR3 protein. The repertoire holds about 420,000 distinct CDR3 sequences, with about a quarter as singletons. Material: peripheral blood mononuclear cells (PBMCs), obtained when the disease was refractory, from a patient treated with antithyroid drugs. These receptors all stem from a female donor with Graves disease.

This clonotype turned up a few times. This chain uses TRBV2 with TRBJ1-1; possibly TRBD1 for D (6 bases). The CDR3 loop spans 15 amino acids. The V gene's germline CDR1 is SNHLY and CDR2 FYNNEI. Between the trimmed V and J ends, which lost 0 bases and 6 bases, there was a span of 14 bases. Here the CDR3 DNA reads TGTGCCAGCAGTGAAGCGCTAACAGGGAGGGCTGAAGCTTTCTTT. Residues: CASSEALTGRAEAFF.

The chain is built from TRBV2 and TRBJ1-5; 12 bases align to TRBD1. Per germline, CDR1 SNHLY and CDR2 FYNNEI. V gave up 1 base and J gave up 4 bases; unmatched junction bases: 2. CDR3 length: 16 amino acids. The chain's CDR3 is CASSEGGQGANQPQHF. In DNA, the CDR3 is TGTGCCAGCAGTGAAGGGGGACAGGGGGCAAATCAGCCCCAGCATTTT.

The chain recombines TRBV3-1 with TRBJ1-1; unclear D gene. Looked up from germline, CDR1 is LGHDT and CDR2 is YNNKEL (reference sequence). The CDR3 has 12 amino acids. The ends were cut back, 3 bases at V and 7 bases at J, with 9 bases in the middle. The CDR3 nucleotides read TGTGCCAGCAGCCATCTGGACGGTGAAGCTTTCTTT. It codes for CASSHLDGEAFF.

This clonotype came up a few times. The rearrangement joins TRBV3-1 to TRBJ2-7; 10 nucleotides line up with TRBD2. Germline loops: CDR1 LGHDT, CDR2 YNNKEL (reference sequence). There are 15 residues in the CDR3. The trim removed 3 bases at V and 5 bases at J, leaving 7 bases unmatched. CDR3 protein: CASSHTGTSVHEQYF. Written as DNA, the CDR3 is TGTGCCAGCAGCCACACCGGGACTAGCGTTCACGAGCAGTACTTC.

At least ten counts were recorded for this clonotype. The chain employs TRBV20-1 and TRBJ2-5; 7 bases are shared with TRBD1. Trimming at V came to 6 bases and at J to 5 bases, leaving 3 bases not matched to a gene. In germline, CDR1 is DFQATT, CDR2 SNEGSKA (reference sequence). The CDR3 consists of 11 residues. In DNA form, the CDR3 reads TGCAGTGCCACGACAGGGGAGACCCAGTACTTC. It is translated as CSATTGETQYF.

The chain combines TRBV6-1 with TRBJ2-7; D is undetermined. This CDR3 spans 15 amino acids. CDR1 is MNHNS and CDR2 is SASEGT in the germline V gene. Trimming left V 3 bases short and J 2 bases short, with 14 bases between. As DNA, the CDR3 is TGTGCCAGCAGTGAGGGAAGGACGGCTACCTACGAGCAGTACTTC. It yields the protein CASSEGRTATYEQYF.

Many counts were recorded for this clonotype. The V gene is TRBV2, the J gene TRBJ2-7, with a tentative D call TRBD2 (6 bases). The germline gives CDR1 SNHLY, CDR2 FYNNEI. The V and J ends lost 6 bases and 0 bases respectively, with 12 bases between them. CDR3 length equals 14 residues. The CDR3 DNA reads as TGTGCCAGCAGGGGCGGGGTCGGCTCCTACGAGCAGTACTTC. It encodes CASRGGVGSYEQYF. The full variable domain, in which reference TRBV2 and TRBJ2-7 provide the parts outside the CDR3, is EPEVTQTPSHQVTQMGQEVILRCVPISNHLYFYWYRQILGQKVEFLVSFYNNEISEKSEIFDDQFSVERPDGSNFTLKIRSTKLEDSAMYFCASRGGVGSYEQYFGPGTRLTVT.

V is TRBV4-1 and J is TRBJ2-7; 7 bases agree with TRBD1. Germline V lookup: CDR1 MGHRA, CDR2 YSYEKL. V trimming: 1 base; J trimming: 3 bases; junction bases outside the gene matches: 6. CDR3 length: 15 residues. The CDR3 reads CASSQVTGEVYEQYF. The CDR3 DNA follows: TGCGCCAGCAGCCAAGTCACAGGGGAAGTCTACGAGCAGTACTTC.

A single count supports this clonotype. This chain uses TRBV5-1 with TRBJ1-1; D is undetermined. This CDR3 comprises 14 residues. Germline V gene sequence: CDR1 SGHRS, CDR2 YFSETQ. V dropped 0 bases and J dropped 1 base, with 7 bases sitting between them. The CDR3 region is CASSLDGKNTEAFF. CDR3 DNA: TGCGCCAGCAGCTTGGACGGGAAGAACACTGAAGCTTTCTTT.

The chain joins TRBV12-3 or TRBV12-4 to TRBJ2-2; 9 positions match TRBD2. The CDR3 is made up of 16 amino acids. Trimming cost V 5 bases and J 0 bases; bases outside gene matches: 4. The CDR3: CASSQIAGANTGELFF. The CDR3 DNA reads as TGTGCCAGCAGTCAGATAGCGGGGGCGAACACCGGGGAGCTGTTTTTT.

The table lists this clonotype with a few counts. The chain's CDR3 is CASSDVGPYGTEAFF. CDR3 sequence (DNA): TGTGCCAGCAGTGACGTAGGCCCATATGGCACTGAAGCTTTCTTT. The rearrangement joins TRBV6-1 to TRBJ1-1; unclear D gene. The CDR3 contains 15 residues. The V end was cut by 3 bases, the J end by 4 bases, with 15 bases between. In germline, CDR1 is MNHNS, CDR2 SASEGT.

This clonotype appeared a few times. The chain couples TRBV28 to TRBJ2-1, with D possibly being TRBD1 (5 bases). The CDR3 is 15 residues long. CDR1 is MDHEN and CDR2 is SYDVKM in the germline V gene. Trimming took off 8 bases at V and 4 bases at J, with 18 bases between the two ends. The CDR3 coding sequence is TGTGCCAGCGGGGCGGCCAGTAACATATACAATGAGCAGTTCTTC. Protein sequence: CASGAASNIYNEQFF.

This clonotype has a handful of counts. The chain joins TRBV7-9 to TRBJ1-4; D is uncertain. The CDR3 runs 16 residues. The V gene's germline CDR1 is SEHNR and CDR2 FQNEAQ (reference sequence). V was clipped by 1 base and J by 5 bases, with 14 bases between them. The CDR3, as DNA: TGTGCCAGCAGCTTAGGAACCGGTCAAGTCAATGAAAAACTGTTTTTT. Translated: CASSLGTGQVNEKLFF.

The sample holds many counts of this clonotype. The rearrangement uses TRBV28 and TRBJ2-7; TRBD1 might be the D (5 bases). This CDR3 region has 13 residues. Germline values: CDR1 MDHEN, CDR2 SYDVKM. Trimming removed 3 bases from V and 3 bases from J, with 9 bases in between. The CDR3 DNA reads as TGTGCCAGCAGTTTTTACAGGAACTACGAGCAGTACTTC. Its translation: CASSFYRNYEQYF. The variable domain in full, with the rest retrieved from reference TRBV28 and TRBJ2-7, is DVKVTQSSRYLVKRTGEKVFLECVQDMDHENMFWYRQDPGLGLRLIYFSYDVKMKEKGDIPEGYSVSREKKERFSLILESASTNQTSMYLCASSFYRNYEQYFGPGTRLTVT.

This clonotype was seen only a few times. The rearrangement joins TRBV10-3 to TRBJ2-7; D is unresolved. The germline CDR1 and CDR2 sequences are ENHRY and SYGVKD. V was pared by 6 bases and J by 2 bases, with 14 bases between. The CDR3 extends over 14 amino acids. CDR3 loop: CAISSPGPTYEQYF. The CDR3 DNA reads TGTGCCATCAGCAGTCCGGGCCCTACCTACGAGCAGTACTTC.

This clonotype was observed many times. The rearrangement joins TRBV28 to TRBJ2-7; the match to TRBD1 covers 7 bases. The V gene's germline CDR1 is MDHEN and CDR2 SYDVKM. Losses at the gene ends were 9 bases for V and 4 bases for J; bases not matched to a gene: 9. The length of the CDR3 is 13 residues. The CDR3 reads CASAPGQSYEQYF. In DNA, the CDR3 is TGTGCCAGTGCTCCGGGACAGTCTTACGAGCAGTACTTC.

This clonotype was detected ten times or more. The genes are TRBV28 and TRBJ2-7; possible D gene TRBD1, 6 bases. This CDR3 comprises 15 residues. With 2 bases removed from V and 1 base from J, the gap between germline ends came to 12 bases. Germline V lookup: CDR1 MDHEN, CDR2 SYDVKM. CDR3 sequence (DNA): TGTGCCAGCAGTTTAACCCGTGGACAGTCCTACGAGCAGTACTTC. Protein sequence: CASSLTRGQSYEQYF. Full variable domain (remainder filled in from reference TRBV28 and TRBJ2-7): DVKVTQSSRYLVKRTGEKVFLECVQDMDHENMFWYRQDPGLGLRLIYFSYDVKMKEKGDIPEGYSVSREKKERFSLILESASTNQTSMYLCASSLTRGQSYEQYFGPGTRLTVT.

The chain is built from TRBV6-2 or TRBV6-3 and TRBJ2-2; TRBD2 agrees at 7 bases. V trimming: 2 bases; J trimming: 7 bases; junction bases outside the gene matches: 7. Looked up from germline, CDR1 is MNHEY and CDR2 is SVGEGT. This CDR3 has 15 residues. DNA for the CDR3: TGTGCCAGCAGTTACAGCGCGGGAGATCACGGGGAGCTGTTTTTT. Its protein product is CASSYSAGDHGELFF.

This clonotype was found many times. The rearrangement uses TRBV24-1 and TRBJ1-2; possible D gene TRBD1, 5 bases. Germline V gives CDR1 KGHDR, CDR2 SFDVKD. Trimming cost V 0 bases and J 4 bases, with 8 bases left between them. The CDR3 loop spans 14 amino acids. The CDR3 nucleotides read TGTGCCACCAGTGATTTGAGCACAGGCTATGGCTACACCTTC. Amino acid sequence: CATSDLSTGYGYTF.